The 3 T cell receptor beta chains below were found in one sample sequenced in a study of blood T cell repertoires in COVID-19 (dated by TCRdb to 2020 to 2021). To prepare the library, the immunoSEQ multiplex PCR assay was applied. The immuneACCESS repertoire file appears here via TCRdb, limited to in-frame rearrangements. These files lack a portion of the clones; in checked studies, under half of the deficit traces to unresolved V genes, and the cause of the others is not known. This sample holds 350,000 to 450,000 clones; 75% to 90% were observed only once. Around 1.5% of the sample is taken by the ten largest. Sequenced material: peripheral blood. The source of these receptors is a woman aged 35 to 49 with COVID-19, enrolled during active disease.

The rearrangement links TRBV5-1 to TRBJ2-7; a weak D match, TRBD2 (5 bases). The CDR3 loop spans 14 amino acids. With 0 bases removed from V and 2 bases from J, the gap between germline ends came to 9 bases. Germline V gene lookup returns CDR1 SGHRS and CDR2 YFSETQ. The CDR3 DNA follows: TGCGCCAGCAGCTTGGTGAGGGAACCCTACGAGCAGTACTTC. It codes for CASSLVREPYEQYF.

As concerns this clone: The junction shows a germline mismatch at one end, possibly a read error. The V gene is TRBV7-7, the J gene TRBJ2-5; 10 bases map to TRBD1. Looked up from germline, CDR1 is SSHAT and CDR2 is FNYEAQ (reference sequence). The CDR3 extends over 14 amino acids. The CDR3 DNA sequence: TGTGCTAGCAGCTTTAGGACAGGGGGAGAGACCCAGTACTTC. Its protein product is CASSFRTGGETQYF.

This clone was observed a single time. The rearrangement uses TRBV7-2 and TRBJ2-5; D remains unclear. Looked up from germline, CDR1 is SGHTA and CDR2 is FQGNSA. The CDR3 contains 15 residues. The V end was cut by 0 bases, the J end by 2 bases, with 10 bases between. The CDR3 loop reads CASSLAPRLQETQYF. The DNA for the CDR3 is TGTGCCAGCAGCTTAGCCCCTCGGTTGCAAGAGACCCAGTACTTC.